Listed below are T cell receptor beta chains from one sample, sequenced in a study of T-cell reconstitution after alpha-beta-depleted transplantation in children. TCRdb ran MiXCR on the PCR reads and lists one entry per CDR3 protein. The sample contains tens of thousands of distinct CDR3 sequences, 40% to 60% of which appear only once. Sequenced here: peripheral blood, sampled before TCRalphabeta/CD19-depleted stem cell transplant. The receptors here all came from a boy in the first two years of life with SCID, due to receive a stem cell transplant. CDR3s leave out the opening cysteine and the closing phenylalanine or tryptophan. The listing skips clone size in some rows; elsewhere it reads once, few, many or a size class.

clone size	V gene	J gene	CDR3 protein
NA	TRBV2	TRBJ2-1	ASLARGITYNEQF
NA	TRBV5-1	TRBJ2-3	ASSLAGYNTDTQY
NA	TRBV2	TRBJ2-1	ASRGTSGVGEQF
NA	TRBV7-3	TRBJ2-1	ASSLGLAGAVYNEQF
NA	TRBV20-1	TRBJ1-6	SARVTGARNSPLH
few	TRBV5-5	TRBJ2-2	ASSFERANTGELF
few	TRBV12-3/TRBV12-4	TRBJ2-7	ASSLGTSSYEQY
NA	TRBV11-2	TRBJ1-4	ASSQSLTGRTNEKLF
NA	TRBV4-2	TRBJ2-1	ASSPGTSHEQF
NA	TRBV4-1	TRBJ2-3	ASSKGASGGDTQY
NA	TRBV7-8	TRBJ2-1	ASGFSGTLGYNEQF
few	TRBV7-2	TRBJ2-1	ASSWTSSASSYNEQF
NA	TRBV7-8	TRBJ2-1	ASSLLGGAGGHEQF
NA	TRBV7-6	TRBJ1-3	ASSLGGPINTIY
few	TRBV5-1	TRBJ1-1	ASSLGTARGTEAF
NA	TRBV20-1	TRBJ1-5	SASKQGAPGNQPQH
NA	TRBV6-4	TRBJ2-2	ASSDGQPGELF
NA	TRBV5-1	TRBJ2-5	ASSPQDRGRGTQY
few	TRBV11-3	TRBJ2-7	ASSLGGASSYEQY
NA	TRBV20-1	TRBJ2-7	SAAQGARLEQY
NA	TRBV5-1	TRBJ2-7	ASSFTIGYEQY
few	TRBV18	TRBJ2-7	ASSPDGSRWMGQY
NA	TRBV12-3/TRBV12-4	TRBJ2-5	ASSLGTNGAETQY
NA	TRBV7-7	TRBJ2-7	ASSFSRLSSYEQY
NA	TRBV5-4	TRBJ2-3	ASSLHVELLREGTADTQY
NA	TRBV7-9	TRBJ1-6	ASSLGQGVPPLH
NA	TRBV9	TRBJ2-7	ASSAESTGVASEQY
NA	TRBV2	TRBJ2-3	ASSGGLAGVDTQY
NA	TRBV3-1	TRBJ2-5	ASSQGRGDQETQY